The 12 T cell receptor beta chains below come from one sample, sequenced in a study of prognosis after radiotherapy for stage I lung cancer. Multiplex PCR, run in two rounds, amplified TCR beta CDR3 from genomic DNA. The use of primers specific to each TRBV and TRBJ gene characterized first-round PCR. TCRdb reprocessed the multiplex PCR reads with MiXCR, giving one entry per CDR3 protein. The table has around 63,000 distinct CDR3 sequences, around 27% seen once. This sample comprised PBMCs, obtained before or after stereotactic body radiation therapy (not recorded which). These receptors were taken from a donor over 45 with non-small cell lung cancer.

Note on this clonotype: A single base separates this from a much larger clone, so it may be a read error. The V and J genes are TRBV14 and TRBJ2-7, with D perhaps matching TRBD2 (6 bases). Germline V gene lookup returns CDR1 SGHDN and CDR2 FVKESK. This CDR3 has 14 amino acids. CDR3 coding DNA: TGTGCCAGCAGCCCTGGGGAAGGGAGGTACGAGAAGTACTTC. This translates into CASSPGEGRYEKYF.

This clonotype came up many times. J is TRBJ2-4 and V is TRBV20-1; TRBD1 matches 9 bases. V was pared by 2 bases and J by 1 base, with 12 bases of the junction left unmatched. Germline CDR1 reads DFQATT; CDR2 reads SNEGSKA (reference sequence). The CDR3 loop spans 18 amino acids. CDR3 sequence: CSARRSRRTGEAKNIQYF. Written as DNA, the CDR3 is TGCAGTGCTAGACGCTCGAGAAGGACAGGGGAGGCCAAAAACATTCAGTACTTC.

In its sample, this clonotype was seen many times. V usage is TRBV27 and J usage is TRBJ2-6; D is possibly TRBD1 (6 bases). The V end was cut by 2 bases, the J end by 1 base, with 15 bases between. The CDR3 is made up of 18 amino acids. Per germline, CDR1 MNHEY and CDR2 SMNVEV (reference sequence). CDR3 bases: TGTGCCAGCAGTTTAAGAGCGTCAAGGGGGTCTGGGGCCAACGTCCTGACTTTC. Protein product: CASSLRASRGSGANVLTF.

About this clonotype itself: A much larger clone sits a single nucleotide away, making a read error possible. The chain is built from TRBV20-1 and TRBJ1-6; no clear D. Germline lookup yields CDR1 DFQATT and CDR2 SNEGSKA (reference sequence). Trimming pared 8 bases from V and 3 bases from J, leaving 11 bases between. The CDR3 loop spans 13 amino acids. The CDR3 spells CSWSGNYNSPLHF. CDR3 in DNA: TGCAGTTGGTCCGGCAACTATAATTCACCCCTCCACTTT.

The sample holds many counts of this clonotype. The V and J genes are TRBV7-2 and TRBJ2-3, with 7 bases lining up with TRBD2. Germline V gene sequence: CDR1 SGHTA, CDR2 FQGNSA. The junction had 5 bases not matched to a gene; V was cut back by 2 bases and J by 9 bases. This CDR3 region has 13 residues. CDR3 bases: TGTGCCAGCAGCTTAAGCGGACTAGGAACGCAGTATTTT. Translated: CASSLSGLGTQYF.

This clonotype was seen at least ten times. This chain joins TRBV4-2 and TRBJ1-4, with D perhaps TRBD1 (6 bases). The V gene's germline CDR1 is LGHNA and CDR2 YNFKEQ. The CDR3 is 15 residues long. The V end was cut by 1 base, the J end by 8 bases, with 14 bases between. CDR3 coding DNA: TGTGCCAGCAGCCAAGCTTACAGGGAGGACGAAAAACTGTTTTTT. It is translated as CASSQAYREDEKLFF.

This clonotype was counted at least ten times. The V and J genes are TRBV24-1 and TRBJ2-4; D is unresolved. This CDR3 spans 16 amino acids. The V gene's germline CDR1 is KGHDR and CDR2 SFDVKD. V was pared by 4 bases and J by 2 bases, with 14 bases between. In DNA form, the CDR3 reads TGTGCCACCAGTGACGGAGACCCCTCCACCAAAAACATTCAGTACTTC. Its translation is CATSDGDPSTKNIQYF.

A word on this clonotype: This may come from a read error, since a much larger clone is one base off. The chain recombines TRBV5-1 with TRBJ1-3, with 8 bases identical to TRBD1. This CDR3 spans 14 amino acids. Germline V gives CDR1 SGHRS, CDR2 YFSETQ. Trimming at V came to 4 bases and at J to 4 bases, leaving 4 bases not matched to a gene. DNA for the CDR3: TGCGCCAGCAGCCAGGGGGCCGTGGGAAACACCATATATTTT. Translation gives CASSQGAVGNTIYF.

CDR3 sequence (DNA): TGCGCCAGCAGCTTGTGGGCGACAGGGACATATACGCAGTATTTT. Amino acid sequence: CASSLWATGTYTQYF. The chain joins TRBV5-1 to TRBJ2-3, with TRBD1 identical over 7 bases. The junction had 9 bases not matched to a gene; V was cut back by 1 base and J by 7 bases. This CDR3 comprises 15 residues. Germline V lookup: CDR1 SGHRS, CDR2 YFSETQ.

This clonotype was seen repeatedly, ten times or more. The chain uses TRBV10-3 and TRBJ2-5, with 7 bases fitting TRBD1. The CDR3 sequence is 16 residues long. The junction had 13 bases not matched to a gene; V was cut back by 2 bases and J by 7 bases. Germline V gene sequence: CDR1 ENHRY, CDR2 SYGVKD. The CDR3 sequence is CAISETLGTDPRTQYF. The CDR3, as DNA: TGTGCCATCAGTGAGACACTTGGGACAGACCCGCGGACCCAGTACTTC.

This clonotype showed up just a few times. A much bigger clone sits one base away, suggesting this may be a read error. The rearrangement links TRBV20-1 to TRBJ1-5; D is perhaps TRBD1 (5 bases). The CDR3 runs 13 residues. CDR1 is DFQATT, CDR2 SNEGSKA, per germline (reference sequence). The CDR3: CSARKTGNQPQRF. CDR3 DNA sequence: TGCAGTGCTAGAAAAACAGGAAATCAGCCCCAGCGTTTT.

V gene TRBV6-8 combines with J gene TRBJ1-1, with D uncertain. This CDR3 spans 13 amino acids. V was shortened by 8 bases and J by 3 bases, with 13 bases between the two germline ends. Germline CDR1 and CDR2: MNHGY and SAAAGT. CDR3 protein: CASFKSWYTEAFF. CDR3 nucleotides: TGTGCCAGCTTTAAGTCATGGTACACTGAAGCTTTCTTT.